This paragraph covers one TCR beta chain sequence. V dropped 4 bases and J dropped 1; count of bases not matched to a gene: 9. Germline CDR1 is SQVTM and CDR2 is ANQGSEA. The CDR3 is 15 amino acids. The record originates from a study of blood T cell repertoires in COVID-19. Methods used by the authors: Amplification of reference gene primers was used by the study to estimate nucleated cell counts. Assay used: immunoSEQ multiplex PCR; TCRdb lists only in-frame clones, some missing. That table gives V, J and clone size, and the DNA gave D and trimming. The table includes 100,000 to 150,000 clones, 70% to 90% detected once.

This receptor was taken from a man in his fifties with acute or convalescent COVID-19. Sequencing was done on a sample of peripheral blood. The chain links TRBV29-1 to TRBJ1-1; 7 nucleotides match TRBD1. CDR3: CSVVRTGGQNTEAFF. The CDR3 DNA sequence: TGCAGCGTTGTTCGGACAGGCGGGCAGAACACTGAAGCTTTCTTT.